This TCR beta chain is from a study of cytomegalovirus exposure and HLA in healthy donors. Study-level results: Reports indicate that TCR beta sequences accurately predicted the HLA-A and HLA-B alleles of most subjects.

The study ran its PCR with 60 Vbeta and 13 Jbeta primers. Source study methods: In a later analysis, of around 85 million unique beta chains, 9 million to 11 million appeared in at least two donors. Repertoires were generated with immunoSEQ multiplex PCR, while TCRdb's copy carries only in-frame clones and drops some. The V and J calls and clone size were taken over from that table, and D and trimming were inferred from the DNA. The table includes a few hundred thousand clones, approximately 70% detected once. Points on this clone: Its antigen is unknown.

In germline, CDR1 is SEHNR, CDR2 FQNEAQ (reference sequence). The V end was cut by 5 bases, the J end by 7 bases, with 15 bases between. The CDR3 is 15 amino acids. The genes are TRBV7-9 and TRBJ1-6; D gene uncertain. The TCR comes from a woman aged 25 to 39 in good health and CMV-seronegative. Sequences were obtained from PBMCs. CDR3 coding DNA: TGTGCCAGCAGCCAAGAACTCAGGAAAAATTCACCCCTCCACTTT. It yields the protein CASSQELRKNSPLHF.